This TCR beta chain derives from a study of blood T cells in healthy people across ages (dated by TCRdb to between 2014 and 2017). For the wider study: In model experiments, template switching captured about one uniquely barcoded TCR beta cDNA molecule for every two T cells. Age-related changes in TCR beta repertoire diversity were measured in the study by deep sequencing normalized with unique cDNA molecular identifiers. Donors were grouped into four age groups: young (average roughly 15 years), middle-aged (over 35), aged (around 62) and long-lived (just over 80). To avoid experimental bias, donors of different ages were randomly spread across the sequencing lanes. Two additional independent replicas of 1 million unique cDNA reads from the same blood draw were analyzed for two donors (one aged 18 to 29 and one aged 80 or older). The investigation overall reported the following: Estimates of total diversity from one million sequenced T cells were regarded as lower bounds and underestimates. A strong correlation was found between observed TCR beta diversity and the percentage of naive T cells measured by flow cytometry. Compared with the aged group, more naive CD4+ T cells, fewer expanded clones and increased TCR diversity were shown by the long-lived group, suggesting age selection. Because profiling used bulk unsorted PBMCs, naive and antigen-experienced compartments could not be compared conclusively. Observed TCR beta diversity per million T cells fell roughly linearly with age, and a significant reduction was already apparent by age around 40. Because the CMV infection status of the donors was unknown, age-related changes in expanded clonotypes may potentially have been confounded.

The receptor library was made with 5' RACE. Instrument on record: Illumina HiSeq 2500. A second about 6 to 11 cycle PCR used a sample-barcoded 5' primer and a J-beta primer mix. A unique molecular identifier was introduced onto each TCR beta cDNA molecule by a template-switch 5' adaptor carrying 12 random nucleotides. Each sample yielded at least 3 million CDR3-containing paired-end reads. The Mint cDNA synthesis kit, primed by a TRBC-specific oligonucleotide, was used to synthesize first-strand cDNA from all RNA. After uracil-DNA glycosylase treatment, a first 18-cycle PCR used universal primers M1SS and BC2_uni_R on all cDNA. Under the source paper's analysis protocol: Each sample was normalized by randomly selecting 1 million high-quality reads, each carrying a distinct molecular identifier. Reads with shared molecular identifiers were discarded instead of being binned into consensus sequences. MiTCR, with a Q25 quality threshold and the strictest error-elimination algorithm, was used for CDR3 identification, clonotype clustering and error correction. A nonparametric unseen species model with Euler transformation was used to estimate a lower bound on total TCR beta diversity. In TCRdb, the public reads were trimmed at Q25 with fastp and aligned with MiXCR, with productive beta chains retained. Entries are consolidated by CDR3 protein sequence, retaining the most common genes and DNA. TCRdb's processing, not the authors', yielded these V and J calls. The sample includes hundreds of thousands of distinct CDR3 sequences, with roughly 49% observed a single time. The ten largest clones capture roughly 34% of the sample.

Systemically healthy Caucasian individuals from Russia, approximately 39 in total and aged roughly 6 to 100 years, were included as donors. Roughly 10 milliliters of peripheral blood were drawn from each donor into EDTA-treated Vacutainer tubes. PBMCs were isolated by Ficoll-Paque density-gradient centrifugation, with at least 6 million obtained per sample. Trizol reagent was used to extract total RNA from the PBMCs, yielding at least 6 micrograms per sample. The percentages of naive CD45RAhigh/CD27high T cells were determined by flow cytometry on a PBMC aliquot from every donor. Reading the germline V gene (reference sequence) gives CDR1 SGHKS and CDR2 YYEKEE. The CDR3, cysteine through phenylalanine, is 12 amino acids long. Only the CDR3 part of the read is kept: 36 bases, read in frame from the first base. The V end loses 3 bases and the J end loses 4 bases, and a stretch of 8 bases separates them.

Points on this clonotype: The antigen it binds to is not known. Per-nucleotide qualities are absent, and no much larger clonotype sits a single base away.

Recombination linked TRBV5-5 to TRBJ2-7, with the D gene uncertain. Material: blood. This receptor was obtained from a woman aged 60 to 75 in good health. The base sequence is TGTGCCAGCAGCTCGATGGGATACGAGCAGTACTTC. This sequence encodes CASSSMGYEQYF. With the rest looked up from the reference TRBV5-5 and TRBJ2-7 genes rather than sequenced, the full variable domain is DAGVTQSPTHLIKTRGQQVTLRCSPISGHKSVSWYQQVLGQGPQFIFQYYEKEERGRGNFPDRFSARQFPNYSSELNVNALLLGDSALYLCASSSMGYEQYFGPGTRLTVT.